This TCR beta chain is from a study of cytomegalovirus exposure and HLA in healthy donors. Notes on the study in general: Cytomegalovirus status was reportedly diagnosed by the classifier with high specificity and sensitivity.

Regarding this clone: What it binds is not known.

The donors gave bone marrow, and they were healthy. V shed 2 bases, J shed 0 bases, and the junction held 7 bases outside the gene matches. The length of the CDR3 is 17 residues. Germline-derived CDR1 and CDR2 are SNHLY and FYNNEI. 13 Jbeta primers and 60 Vbeta primers were used for the PCR. Profiled with immunoSEQ multiplex PCR; TCRdb holds only in-frame clones, not every one. The sample carries about 130,000 clones, 83% recorded once. This chain links TRBV2 with TRBJ2-3, with 8 bases identical to TRBD2. This TCR derives from a woman in her thirties or forties in good health and CMV-seropositive. The sample was PBMCs. The CDR3 sequence: CASSERAGDPSTDTQYF. The DNA for the CDR3 is TGTGCCAGCAGTGAACGAGCGGGGGACCCTAGCACAGATACGCAGTATTTT. Full variable domain (missing parts from reference TRBV2 and TRBJ2-3): EPEVTQTPSHQVTQMGQEVILRCVPISNHLYFYWYRQILGQKVEFLVSFYNNEISEKSEIFDDQFSVERPDGSNFTLKIRSTKLEDSAMYFCASSERAGDPSTDTQYFGPGTRLTVL.